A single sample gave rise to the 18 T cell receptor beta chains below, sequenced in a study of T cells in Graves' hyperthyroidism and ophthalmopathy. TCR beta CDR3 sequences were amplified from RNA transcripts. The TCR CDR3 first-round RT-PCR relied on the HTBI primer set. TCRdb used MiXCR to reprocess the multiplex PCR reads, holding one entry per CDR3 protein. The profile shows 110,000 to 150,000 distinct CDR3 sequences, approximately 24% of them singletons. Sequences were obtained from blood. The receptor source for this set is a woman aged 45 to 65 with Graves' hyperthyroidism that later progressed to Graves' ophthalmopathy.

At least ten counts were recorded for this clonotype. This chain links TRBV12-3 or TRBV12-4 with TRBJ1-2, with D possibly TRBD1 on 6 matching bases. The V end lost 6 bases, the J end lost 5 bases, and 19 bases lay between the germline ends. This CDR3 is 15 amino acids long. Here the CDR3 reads CASRHSGGQKYGYTF. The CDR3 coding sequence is TGTGCCAGCAGACACTCTGGGGGGCAGAAGTATGGCTACACCTTC.

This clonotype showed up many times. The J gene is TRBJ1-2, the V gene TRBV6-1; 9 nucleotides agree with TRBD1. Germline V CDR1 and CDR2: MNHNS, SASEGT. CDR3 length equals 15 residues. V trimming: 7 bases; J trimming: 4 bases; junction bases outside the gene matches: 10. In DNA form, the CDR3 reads TGTGCCAGCATCCTATTACAGGGGGCGGCCTATGGCTACACCTTC. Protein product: CASILLQGAAYGYTF.

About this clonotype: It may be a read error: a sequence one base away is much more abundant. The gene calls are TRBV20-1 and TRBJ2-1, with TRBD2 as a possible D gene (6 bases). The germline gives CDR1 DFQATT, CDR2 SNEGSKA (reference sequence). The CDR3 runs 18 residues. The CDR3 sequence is CNARVLRGGGSSYNEQFF. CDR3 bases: TGCAATGCTAGAGTCCTCCGGGGAGGTGGAAGCTCCTACAATGAGCAGTTCTTC.

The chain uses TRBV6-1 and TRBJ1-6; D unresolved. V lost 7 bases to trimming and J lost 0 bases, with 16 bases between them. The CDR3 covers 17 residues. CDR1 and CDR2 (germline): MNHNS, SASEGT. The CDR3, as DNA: TGTGCCAGCACCCGACGGGGTCCTAGCTCCTATAATTCACCCCTCCACTTT. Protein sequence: CASTRRGPSSYNSPLHF.

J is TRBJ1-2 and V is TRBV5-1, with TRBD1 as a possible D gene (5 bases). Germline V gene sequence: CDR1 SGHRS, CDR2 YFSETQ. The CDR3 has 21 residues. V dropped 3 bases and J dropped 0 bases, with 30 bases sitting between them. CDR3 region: CASSWGLPADKTGVTNYGYTF. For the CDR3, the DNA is TGCGCCAGCAGCTGGGGACTCCCGGCGGATAAGACGGGCGTCACTAACTATGGCTACACCTTC.

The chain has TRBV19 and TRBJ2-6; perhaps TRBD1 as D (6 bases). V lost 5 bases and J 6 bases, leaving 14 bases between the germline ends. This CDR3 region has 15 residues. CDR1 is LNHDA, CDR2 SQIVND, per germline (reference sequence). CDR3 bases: TGTGCCAGTAGTTCTACAGGGCGGGCGGCCAACGTCCTGACTTTC. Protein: CASSSTGRAANVLTF.

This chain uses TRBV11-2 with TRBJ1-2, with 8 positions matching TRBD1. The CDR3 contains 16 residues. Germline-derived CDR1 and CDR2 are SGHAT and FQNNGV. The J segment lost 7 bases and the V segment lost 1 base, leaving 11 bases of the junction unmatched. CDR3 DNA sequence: TGTGCCAGCAGCTTAGCCGACAGGGGCTTTATTGGTGGCTACACCTTC. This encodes CASSLADRGFIGGYTF.

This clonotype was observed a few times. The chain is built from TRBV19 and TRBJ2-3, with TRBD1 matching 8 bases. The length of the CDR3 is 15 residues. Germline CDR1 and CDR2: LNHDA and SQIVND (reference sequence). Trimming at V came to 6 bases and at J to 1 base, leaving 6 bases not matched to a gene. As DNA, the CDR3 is TGTGCCAGTAGCTACGGGACAGGCCGCACAGATACGCAGTATTTT. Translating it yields CASSYGTGRTDTQYF.

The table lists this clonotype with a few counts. CDR3 coding DNA: TGTGCCATCAGTGAGGGCCTTCGGGAGACCCAGTACTTC. Encoded protein: CAISEGLRETQYF. This rearrangement joins TRBV10-3 to TRBJ2-5; no clear D. V gave up 2 bases and J gave up 5 bases, with 9 bases separating them. Germline assignment: CDR1 ENHRY and CDR2 SYGVKD. The CDR3 sequence is 13 residues long.

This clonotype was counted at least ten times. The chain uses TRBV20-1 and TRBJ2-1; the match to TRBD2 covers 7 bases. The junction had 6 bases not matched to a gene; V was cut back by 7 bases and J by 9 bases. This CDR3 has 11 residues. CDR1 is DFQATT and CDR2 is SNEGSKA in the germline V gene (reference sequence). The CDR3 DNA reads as TGCAGTGTACGACTAGCCTCTGAGCAGTTCTTC. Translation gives CSVRLASEQFF.

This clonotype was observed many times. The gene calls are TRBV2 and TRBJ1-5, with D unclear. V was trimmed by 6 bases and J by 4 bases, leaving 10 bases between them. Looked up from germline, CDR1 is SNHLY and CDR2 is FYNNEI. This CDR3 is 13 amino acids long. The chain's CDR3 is CASRDLGNQPQHF. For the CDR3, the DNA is TGTGCCAGCAGGGACCTAGGGAATCAGCCCCAGCATTTT.

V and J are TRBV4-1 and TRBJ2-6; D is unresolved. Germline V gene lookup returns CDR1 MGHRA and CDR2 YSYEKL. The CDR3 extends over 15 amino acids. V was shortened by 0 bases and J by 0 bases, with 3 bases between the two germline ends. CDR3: CASSQDNSGANVLTF. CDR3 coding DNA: TGCGCCAGCAGCCAAGACAACTCTGGGGCCAACGTCCTGACTTTC.

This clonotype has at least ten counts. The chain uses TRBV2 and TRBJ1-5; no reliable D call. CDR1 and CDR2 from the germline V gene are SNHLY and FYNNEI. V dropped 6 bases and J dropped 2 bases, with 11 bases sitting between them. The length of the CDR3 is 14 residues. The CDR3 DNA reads TGTGCCAGCAGGGCTACCTGGGGCAATCAGCCCCAGCATTTT. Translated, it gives CASRATWGNQPQHF. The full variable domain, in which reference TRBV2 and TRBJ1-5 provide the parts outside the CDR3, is EPEVTQTPSHQVTQMGQEVILRCVPISNHLYFYWYRQILGQKVEFLVSFYNNEISEKSEIFDDQFSVERPDGSNFTLKIRSTKLEDSAMYFCASRATWGNQPQHFGDGTRLSIL.

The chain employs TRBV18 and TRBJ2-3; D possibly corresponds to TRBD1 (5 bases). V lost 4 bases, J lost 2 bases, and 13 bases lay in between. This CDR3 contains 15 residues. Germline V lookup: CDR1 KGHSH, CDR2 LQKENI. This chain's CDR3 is CASSRTDTYTDTQYF. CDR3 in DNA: TGTGCCAGCTCACGAACGGACACCTACACAGATACGCAGTATTTT.

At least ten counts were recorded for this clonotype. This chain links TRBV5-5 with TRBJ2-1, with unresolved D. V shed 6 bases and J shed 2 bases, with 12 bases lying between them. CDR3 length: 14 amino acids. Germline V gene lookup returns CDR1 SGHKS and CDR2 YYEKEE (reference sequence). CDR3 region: CASNSVATYNEQFF. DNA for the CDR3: TGTGCCAGCAACTCCGTGGCGACCTACAATGAGCAGTTCTTC.

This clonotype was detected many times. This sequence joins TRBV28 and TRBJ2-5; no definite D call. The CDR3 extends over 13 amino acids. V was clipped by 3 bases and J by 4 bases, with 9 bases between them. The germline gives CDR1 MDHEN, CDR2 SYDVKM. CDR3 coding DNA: TGTGCCAGCAGTTTCCCCGGCGGAGAGACCCAGTACTTC. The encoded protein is CASSFPGGETQYF.

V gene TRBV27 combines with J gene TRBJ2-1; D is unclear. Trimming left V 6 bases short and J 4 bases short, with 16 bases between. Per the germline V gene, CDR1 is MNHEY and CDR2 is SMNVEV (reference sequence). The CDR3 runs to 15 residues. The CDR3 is CASSVGQSSYNEQFF. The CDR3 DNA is TGTGCCAGCAGCGTAGGGCAGAGTTCTTACAATGAGCAGTTCTTC.

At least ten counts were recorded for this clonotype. The CDR3 nucleotides are TGCGCCAGCAGTGAGACTAGCGTGAACAATGAGCAGTTCTTC. This encodes CASSETSVNNEQFF. This rearrangement joins TRBV5-1 to TRBJ2-1, with TRBD2 identical over 8 bases. This CDR3 has 14 amino acids. The germline V gene has CDR1 SGHRS and CDR2 YFSETQ. Trimming took 5 bases from V and 5 from J; bases not matched to a gene: 6. The full variable domain, completed using reference TRBV5-1 and TRBJ2-1, is KAGVTQTPRYLIKTRGQQVTLSCSPISGHRSVSWYQQTPGQGLQFLFEYFSETQRNKGNFPGRFSGRQFSNSRSEMNVSTLELGDSALYLCASSETSVNNEQFFGPGTRLTVL.